The 18 T cell receptor beta chains reported below all come from one sample, sequenced in a study of identical twins. Each CDR3 protein is one row after TCRdb ran MiXCR on the 5' RACE reads. The sample yields 240,000 or so distinct CDR3 sequences, about 13% seen once. These data were also reused for a study on yellow fever vaccine responses in identical twins.

The sequenced material came from memory (CD45RO+) T cells sorted from blood. These TCRs come from a woman between 18 and 29 years old in good health.

In this sample, this clonotype turned up a few times. The CDR3 reads CASSMGGRGELFF. CDR3 in DNA: TGTGCCAGCAGTATGGGGGGACGGGGGGAGCTGTTTTTT. The chain recombines TRBV6-1 with TRBJ2-2; tentative D call: TRBD2 (6 bases). Trimming took 5 bases from V and 8 from J, leaving 12 bases between them. CDR1 MNHNS and CDR2 SASEGT come from the germline V gene. CDR3 size: 13 residues.

This clonotype occurred a few times. The chain carries TRBV6-1 and TRBJ2-3, with TRBD2 identical over 13 bases. The V gene's germline CDR1 is MNHNS and CDR2 SASEGT. Unmatched junction bases numbered 3, after V lost 5 bases and J lost 1 base. This CDR3 region has 16 residues. The CDR3 reads CASSRGLAGGTDTQYF. The DNA for the CDR3 is TGTGCCAGCAGTCGTGGACTAGCGGGGGGCACAGATACGCAGTATTTT.

This clonotype occurred once. CDR3 coding DNA: TGTGCCAGCAGCCCGCAGGCAATCAACACCGGGGAGCTGTTTTTT. Protein sequence: CASSPQAINTGELFF. The chain combines TRBV7-6 with TRBJ2-2; no definite D call. The CDR3 consists of 15 residues. Deletions cut 5 bases from V and 2 bases from J, with 12 bases between. The germline gives CDR1 SGHVS, CDR2 FNYEAQ.

The chain has TRBV10-3 and TRBJ1-1, with 7 bases matching TRBD1. The CDR3 covers 17 residues. Germline assignment: CDR1 ENHRY and CDR2 SYGVKD. The V gene end was trimmed by 2 bases and the J gene end by 1 base; junction bases not matched to a gene: 10. CDR3 nucleotide sequence: TGTGCCATCAGTGAGACCCCTGGACAGGACCCGAACACTGAAGCTTTCTTT. This encodes CAISETPGQDPNTEAFF.

This clonotype has ten or more counts. The chain combines TRBV12-3 or TRBV12-4 with TRBJ1-2; D remains unclear. This CDR3 contains 13 residues. V lost 5 bases, J lost 5 bases, and 12 bases lay in between. The CDR3 region is CASSREAVYGYTF. The DNA for the CDR3 is TGTGCCAGCAGTCGGGAGGCAGTTTATGGCTACACCTTC.

The rearrangement uses TRBV28 and TRBJ2-4, with D possibly matching TRBD2 (6 bases). The CDR3 covers 15 residues. V was clipped by 2 bases and J by 6 bases, with 14 bases between them. Germline V gives CDR1 MDHEN, CDR2 SYDVKM. The CDR3 is CASSLPPGSGNIQYF. The CDR3 DNA is TGTGCCAGCAGTTTACCCCCCGGGAGTGGAAACATTCAGTACTTC.

This clonotype was seen ten or more times. The V call is TRBV7-2, the J call TRBJ1-6; no reliable D call. Per the germline V gene, CDR1 is SGHTA and CDR2 is FQGNSA. V lost 2 bases, J lost 7 bases, and 15 bases lay in between. The CDR3 consists of 16 residues. This CDR3 is CASSLSTRGTNSPLHF. The CDR3 nucleotides are TGTGCCAGCAGCTTATCAACACGGGGAACGAATTCACCCCTCCACTTT.

J is TRBJ2-2 and V is TRBV4-3; 11 positions match TRBD2. With V trimmed by 7 bases and J by 4 bases, 5 bases remained unmatched. This CDR3 contains 15 residues. Germline V gives CDR1 LGHNA, CDR2 YSLEER. The CDR3 DNA sequence: TGCGCCAGCAAGGCCGGGACTAGCGGCACCGGGGAGCTGTTTTTT. This encodes CASKAGTSGTGELFF.

In its sample, this clonotype was seen many times. The J gene is TRBJ2-2, the V gene TRBV12-3 or TRBV12-4; D tentatively reads TRBD1 or TRBD2 (5 bases each). This CDR3 is 14 amino acids long. The V end was cut by 5 bases, the J end by 4 bases, with 11 bases between. DNA of the CDR3: TGTGCCAGCAGTCCCGGGACGGGCACCGGGGAGCTGTTTTTT. This sequence encodes CASSPGTGTGELFF.

The table lists this clonotype with a few counts. The chain carries TRBV2 and TRBJ1-4; a possible D gene is TRBD1 (6 bases). The V gene's germline CDR1 is SNHLY and CDR2 FYNNEI. Trimming left V 7 bases short and J 8 bases short, with 14 bases between. The CDR3 totals 13 residues. CDR3 residues: CASTRMGGEKLFF. In DNA, the CDR3 is TGTGCCAGCACCAGAATGGGGGGCGAAAAACTGTTTTTT.

This clonotype was observed a few times. The chain carries TRBV7-3 and TRBJ2-2; TRBD1 agrees at 7 bases. The junction had 3 bases not matched to a gene; V was cut back by 4 bases and J by 1 base. Looked up from germline, CDR1 is SGHTA and CDR2 is FQGTGA. The CDR3 consists of 15 residues. The CDR3 coding sequence is TGTGCCAGCAGCTACCGACAGGGGAACACCGGGGAGCTGTTTTTT. This codes for CASSYRQGNTGELFF.

This clonotype was counted only a few times. This chain connects TRBV28 to TRBJ2-1; 7 nucleotides agree with TRBD1. CDR3 size: 14 residues. The V and J ends lost 5 bases and 8 bases, in that order; junction bases with no gene match: 9. CDR1 and CDR2 (germline): MDHEN, SYDVKM. The CDR3 spells CASSRTGVWDEQFF. CDR3 nucleotides: TGTGCCAGCAGTAGAACAGGGGTCTGGGATGAGCAGTTCTTC.

V is TRBV3-1 and J is TRBJ2-5, with 13 bases aligning to TRBD2. This CDR3 has 17 amino acids. The V segment lost 4 bases and the J segment 5 bases; nucleotides outside the gene matches: 10. Germline V gene sequence: CDR1 LGHDT, CDR2 YNNKEL (reference sequence). CDR3 region: CASSRWGTSGTGETQYF. The CDR3 DNA sequence: TGTGCCAGCAGCCGCTGGGGGACTAGCGGGACGGGTGAGACCCAGTACTTC.

This clonotype has only a few counts. The V and J genes are TRBV7-2 and TRBJ2-7, with a tentative D call TRBD1 (6 bases). The CDR3 has 15 residues. Germline CDR1 reads SGHTA; CDR2 reads FQGNSA. Trimming took 1 base from V and 0 from J, leaving 10 bases between them. The CDR3 DNA sequence: TGTGCCAGCAGCTTAGGCCGGACAGTCTCCTACGAGCAGTACTTC. This sequence encodes CASSLGRTVSYEQYF.

A few counts support this clonotype. The chain links TRBV20-1 to TRBJ2-5; the D gene is possibly TRBD2 (5 bases). This CDR3 region has 13 residues. Per germline, CDR1 DFQATT and CDR2 SNEGSKA (reference sequence). Deletions cut 2 bases from V and 3 bases from J, with 10 bases between. This CDR3 is CSARPDWEETQYF. The CDR3 bases are TGCAGTGCTAGACCGGACTGGGAAGAGACCCAGTACTTC.

This sequence joins TRBV12-3 or TRBV12-4 and TRBJ2-5; weak D call: TRBD2 (7 bases). The CDR3 extends over 15 amino acids. Trimming shortened V by 3 bases and J by 7 bases, and 18 bases separated the two germline ends. CDR3 sequence (DNA): TGTGCCAGCAGTTTGTCGGGGGGCAAAGTGGGGACCCAGTACTTC. Its protein is CASSLSGGKVGTQYF.

The gene calls are TRBV6-1 and TRBJ2-3, with TRBD2 matching over 7 bases. V was clipped by 9 bases and J by 6 bases; unmatched bases: 15. Germline lookup yields CDR1 MNHNS and CDR2 SASEGT. The CDR3 spans 15 residues. The CDR3 sequence: CASRPGLQTDDTQYF. The CDR3 nucleotides are TGTGCCAGTAGACCGGGACTACAAACCGACGATACGCAGTATTTT.

The chain carries TRBV18 and TRBJ1-1, with D possibly being TRBD1 (5 bases). Germline-derived CDR1 and CDR2 are KGHSH and LQKENI. The CDR3 runs to 13 residues. The ends were cut back, 3 bases at V and 6 bases at J, with 11 bases in the middle. The CDR3 is CASSPDTYSEAFF. The CDR3 DNA sequence: TGTGCCAGCTCACCGGACACTTACTCTGAAGCTTTCTTT.